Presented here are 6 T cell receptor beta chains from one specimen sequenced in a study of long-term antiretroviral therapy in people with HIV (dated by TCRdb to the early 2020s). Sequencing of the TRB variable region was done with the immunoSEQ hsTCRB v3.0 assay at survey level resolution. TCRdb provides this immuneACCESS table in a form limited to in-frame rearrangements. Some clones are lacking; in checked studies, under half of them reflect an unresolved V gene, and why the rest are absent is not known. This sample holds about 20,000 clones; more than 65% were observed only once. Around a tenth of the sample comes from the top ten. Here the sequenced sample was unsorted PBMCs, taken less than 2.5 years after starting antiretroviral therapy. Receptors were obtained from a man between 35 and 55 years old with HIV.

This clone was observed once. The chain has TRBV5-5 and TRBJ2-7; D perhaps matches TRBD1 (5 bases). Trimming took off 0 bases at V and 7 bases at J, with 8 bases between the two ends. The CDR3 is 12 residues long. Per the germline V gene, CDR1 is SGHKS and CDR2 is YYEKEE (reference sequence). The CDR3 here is CASSLAPGEQYF. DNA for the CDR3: TGTGCCAGCAGCTTGGCACCAGGGGAGCAGTACTTC.

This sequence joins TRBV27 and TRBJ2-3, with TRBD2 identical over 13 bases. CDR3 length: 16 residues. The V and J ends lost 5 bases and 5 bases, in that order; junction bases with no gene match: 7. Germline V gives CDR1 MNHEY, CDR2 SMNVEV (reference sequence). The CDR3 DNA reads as TGTGCCAGCAGTAGAAGGACTAGCGGGAGACTAGATACGCAGTATTTT. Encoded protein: CASSRRTSGRLDTQYF.

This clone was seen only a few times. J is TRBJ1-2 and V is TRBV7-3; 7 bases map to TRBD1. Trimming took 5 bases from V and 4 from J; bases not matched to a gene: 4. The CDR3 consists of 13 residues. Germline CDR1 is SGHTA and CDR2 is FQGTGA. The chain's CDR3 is CASSLTGFYGYTF. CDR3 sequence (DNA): TGTGCCAGCAGCCTGACAGGGTTCTATGGCTACACCTTC.

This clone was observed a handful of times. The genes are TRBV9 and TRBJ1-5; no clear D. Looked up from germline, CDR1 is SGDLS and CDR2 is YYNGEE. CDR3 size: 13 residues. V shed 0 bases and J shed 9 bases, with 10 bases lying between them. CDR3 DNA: TGTGCCAGCAGCGTAGCCGAAGTCGGGCCCCAGCATTTT. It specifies CASSVAEVGPQHF.

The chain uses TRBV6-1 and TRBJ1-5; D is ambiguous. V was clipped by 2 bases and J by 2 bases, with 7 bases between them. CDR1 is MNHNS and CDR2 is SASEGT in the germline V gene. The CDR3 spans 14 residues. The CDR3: CASSERIGNQPQHF. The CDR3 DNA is TGTGCCAGCAGTGAACGGATCGGCAATCAGCCCCAGCATTTT.

This CDR3 is CASSKWGPLARTGELFF. CDR3 sequence (DNA): TGTGCCAGCAGCAAATGGGGGCCACTAGCGAGGACCGGGGAGCTGTTTTTT. This sequence joins TRBV21-1 and TRBJ2-2; the table gives TRBD2 as D, unverified against the DNA. TRBV21-1 is flagged as a pseudogene. The CDR3 runs to 17 residues.